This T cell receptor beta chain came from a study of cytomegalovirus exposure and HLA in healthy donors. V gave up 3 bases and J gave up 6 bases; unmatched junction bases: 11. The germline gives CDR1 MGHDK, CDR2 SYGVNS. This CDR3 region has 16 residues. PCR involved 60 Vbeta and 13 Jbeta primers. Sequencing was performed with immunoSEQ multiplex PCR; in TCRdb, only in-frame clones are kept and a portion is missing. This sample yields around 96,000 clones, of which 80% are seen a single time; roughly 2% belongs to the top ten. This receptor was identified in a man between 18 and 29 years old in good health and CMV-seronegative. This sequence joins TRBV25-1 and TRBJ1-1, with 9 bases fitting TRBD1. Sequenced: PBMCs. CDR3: CASSESGTGKNPEAFF. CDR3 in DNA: TGTGCCAGCAGTGAGTCCGGGACAGGGAAGAATCCTGAAGCTTTCTTT.